The following is a T cell receptor (beta chain) sequence with its context. The record originates from a study of blood T cell repertoires in COVID-19. Study-wide context: Italy, Spain and the United States were the sources of the convalescent and acute COVID-19 samples. Sources were T cells, B-cell-depleted T cells, or PBMCs; the material itself was cDNA or gDNA.

Original data processing: For nucleated cells, counts were estimated from reference gene primer amplification. The data were produced by immunoSEQ multiplex PCR, yet TCRdb's version contains in-frame clones alone and is incomplete. V, J and clone size were drawn from that table, and D and trimming were deduced from the DNA. The sample includes approximately 110,000 clones, approximately 84% of them seen just once. J gave up 4 bases and V 0 bases, and 8 bases lay outside the gene matches. Germline assignment: CDR1 SGHKS and CDR2 YYEKEE (reference sequence). CDR3 length: 17 amino acids. The chain recombines TRBV5-5 with TRBJ1-2; 11 bases are shared with TRBD1. The clonotype originates from a human donor in a cohort sampled during active COVID-19. The sequenced sample consisted of peripheral blood. The CDR3 protein is CASSLALSGTGGYGYTF. CDR3 coding DNA: TGTGCCAGCAGCTTGGCGCTTTCCGGGACAGGGGGCTATGGCTACACCTTC.